This record concerns one T cell receptor (beta chain) sequence. The sample comes from a study of blood T cell repertoires in COVID-19. Study-level background: Material from acute and convalescent COVID-19 was sourced from the United States, Italy and Spain. Nucleic acid was either cDNA or gDNA, and it came from T cells, B-cell-depleted T cells, or PBMCs.

CDR3 length equals 15 residues. In germline, CDR1 is LGHDT, CDR2 YNNKEL (reference sequence). V trimming: 4 bases; J trimming: 5 bases; junction bases outside the gene matches: 9. Under the authors' procedure: The assay estimated nucleated cells by amplifying reference gene primers. The assay was immunoSEQ multiplex PCR, and TCRdb's table has in-frame clones only and misses some. V and J calls and clone size are given by that table; D and trimming were obtained from the DNA. This sample has approximately 110,000 clones; 75% to 85% occur once, and the top ten carry 6.5% to 10%. This sequence originates from a man aged 70 or older with acute or convalescent COVID-19. The V and J genes are TRBV3-1 (or the pseudogene TRBV3-2) and TRBJ1-2; 8 bases are shared with TRBD1. The specimen sequenced was peripheral blood. CDR3 in DNA: TGTGCCAGCAGCCTTCTGACAGGGGCTGGATATGGCTACACCTTC. Translated: CASSLLTGAGYGYTF.